A single sample is the source of the 11 T cell receptor beta chains below, sequenced in a study of cytomegalovirus exposure and HLA in healthy donors. The study ran its PCR with 60 Vbeta and 13 Jbeta primers. Sequenced by immunoSEQ multiplex PCR; TCRdb stores in-frame clones only, minus some. The data hold about 99,000 clones, with approximately 80% observed a single time. What was sequenced was PBMCs. The source of these receptors is a man between 40 and 49 years old in good health and CMV-seronegative.

This chain connects TRBV5-4 to TRBJ2-3; 8 nucleotides match TRBD2. The V segment lost 5 bases and the J segment 7 bases; nucleotides outside the gene matches: 9. CDR1 and CDR2 from the germline V gene are SGHNT and YYREEE (reference sequence). The CDR3 sequence is 14 residues long. The CDR3 region has the DNA TGTGCCAGCAGAGGAGTAGCGGGGTCGTATACGCAGTATTTT. It specifies CASRGVAGSYTQYF.

In regard to this clone: At the DNA level, this CDR3 is encoded by other sequences in the same sample as well. The V call is TRBV28, the J call TRBJ1-2, with D hard to call. The CDR3 sequence is 13 residues long. Germline V CDR1 and CDR2: MDHEN, SYDVKM. V shed 2 bases and J shed 3 bases, with 7 bases lying between them. This CDR3 reads CASSLVPDYGYTF. In nucleotides, the CDR3 is TGTGCCAGCAGTTTAGTCCCGGACTATGGCTACACCTTC.

The chain combines TRBV9 with TRBJ2-3; 8 positions match TRBD2. The CDR3 has 16 amino acids. Germline CDR1 reads SGDLS; CDR2 reads YYNGEE. Trimming removed 0 bases from V and 4 bases from J; junction bases left unmatched: 7. The CDR3 loop is CASSVERREVSDTQYF. CDR3 DNA: TGTGCCAGCAGCGTAGAGCGGCGGGAGGTATCAGATACGCAGTATTTT.

The V and J genes are TRBV28 and TRBJ1-2; maybe TRBD1 (5 bases). The V end was cut by 6 bases, the J end by 6 bases, with 14 bases between. The CDR3 runs 13 residues. Per germline, CDR1 MDHEN and CDR2 SYDVKM. In DNA, the CDR3 is TGTGCCAGCAGCCTGGGGGGGAAGGATGGCTACACCTTC. Translation: CASSLGGKDGYTF.

The table lists this clone with a few counts. V and J are TRBV7-8 and TRBJ2-1; 7 bases align to TRBD2. Germline V gene lookup returns CDR1 SGHVS and CDR2 FQNEAQ. The CDR3 is 14 amino acids. The junction had 7 bases not matched to a gene; V was cut back by 5 bases and J by 6 bases. The CDR3: CASSRGGGGNEQFF. Here the CDR3 DNA reads TGTGCCAGCAGCCGAGGAGGCGGGGGCAATGAGCAGTTCTTC.

The chain links TRBV11-2 to TRBJ1-5; D ambiguous. The CDR3 consists of 16 residues. The germline V gene encodes CDR1 SGHAT and CDR2 FQNNGV. With 5 bases removed from V and 2 bases from J, the gap between germline ends came to 16 bases. CDR3 in DNA: TGTGCCAGCAGCCAACAAGGCGGGTACGGCAATCAGCCCCAGCATTTT. Amino acids: CASSQQGGYGNQPQHF.

This chain connects TRBV27 to TRBJ2-1; tentative D call: TRBD2 (6 bases). Per the germline V gene, CDR1 is MNHEY and CDR2 is SMNVEV (reference sequence). The CDR3 extends over 14 amino acids. V lost 6 bases and J 3 bases, leaving 12 bases between the germline ends. The CDR3 sequence: CASRRGGYYNEQFF. CDR3 sequence (DNA): TGTGCCAGCAGAAGGGGAGGCTACTACAATGAGCAGTTCTTC.

This clone was detected a few times. This rearrangement joins TRBV27 to TRBJ1-2; D might be TRBD1 (5 bases). This CDR3 is 15 amino acids long. Trimming shortened V by 3 bases and J by 4 bases, and 15 bases separated the two germline ends. Germline V gene sequence: CDR1 MNHEY, CDR2 SMNVEV (reference sequence). CDR3 in amino acids: CASSFGRGLSYGYTF. For the CDR3, the DNA is TGTGCCAGCAGTTTCGGGAGGGGTCTGAGCTATGGCTACACCTTC.

This clone was found a few times. CDR3: CASSLDTLDTQYF. In nucleotides, the CDR3 is TGTGCCAGCAGCCTCGACACGCTAGATACGCAGTATTTT. The rearrangement uses TRBV14 and TRBJ2-3, with D unclear. Trimming took off 4 bases at V and 5 bases at J, with 10 bases between the two ends. Germline CDR1 SGHDN, CDR2 FVKESK. This CDR3 has 13 amino acids.

The V gene is TRBV6-1, the J gene TRBJ2-5; possibly TRBD1 for D (5 bases). The J call may be mistaken, given a closer DNA end match to TRBJ2-7. Germline CDR1 MNHNS, CDR2 SASEGT. There are 13 residues in the CDR3. The CDR3 bases are TGTGCCACCGAGTGGTCCAGGGCAAGCGAGCAGTACTTC. Protein product: CATEWSRASEQYF.

V gene TRBV6-1 combines with J gene TRBJ1-5; weak D call: TRBD1 (5 bases). This CDR3 contains 16 residues. CDR1 is MNHNS and CDR2 is SASEGT in the germline V gene. V lost 2 bases and J lost 0, with 11 bases in between. CDR3 nucleotides: TGTGCCAGCAGTGAATGGTCAGGGTATAGCAATCAGCCCCAGCATTTT. Amino acid sequence: CASSEWSGYSNQPQHF.